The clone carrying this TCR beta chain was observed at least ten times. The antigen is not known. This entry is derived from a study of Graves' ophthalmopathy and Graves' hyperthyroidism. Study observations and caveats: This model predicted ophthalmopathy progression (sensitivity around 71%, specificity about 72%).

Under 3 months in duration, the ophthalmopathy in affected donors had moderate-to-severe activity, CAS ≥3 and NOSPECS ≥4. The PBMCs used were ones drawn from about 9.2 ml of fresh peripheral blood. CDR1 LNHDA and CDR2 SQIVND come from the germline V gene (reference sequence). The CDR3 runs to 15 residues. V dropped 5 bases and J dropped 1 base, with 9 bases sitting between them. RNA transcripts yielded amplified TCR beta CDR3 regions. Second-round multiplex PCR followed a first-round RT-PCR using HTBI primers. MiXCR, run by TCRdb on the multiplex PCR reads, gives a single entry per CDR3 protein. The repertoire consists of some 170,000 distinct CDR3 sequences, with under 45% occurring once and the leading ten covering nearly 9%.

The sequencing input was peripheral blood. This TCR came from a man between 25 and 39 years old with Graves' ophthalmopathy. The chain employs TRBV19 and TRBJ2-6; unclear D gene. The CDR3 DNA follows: TGTGCCAGTAGTCTAAGTTATTCTGGGGCCAACGTCCTGACTTTC. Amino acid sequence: CASSLSYSGANVLTF.